The rows below give T cell receptor beta chains drawn from one sample of a study of shared clonotypes between healthy human individuals. Assay: immunoSEQ multiplex PCR; the TCRdb copy retains only in-frame clones and omits some. This table holds roughly 450,000 clones, roughly 78% found once. The sequencing sample was made of PBMCs. Every receptor here comes from a woman in her 40s in good health. Some clones in this sample may be carry-over from other donors' samples. Each CDR3 is given with its conserved first and last residue. Fields, in order: V gene, clone size, D gene, J gene, CDR3 protein, CDR3 DNA. A D gene is named only where the DNA matches it firmly. Expanded clones are given a class, and other clones once, few, many or no size at all.

V gene: TRBV18
clone size: .
D gene: .
J gene: TRBJ2-5
CDR3 protein: CASSPDTEETQYF
CDR3 DNA: TGTGCCAGCTCACCCGACACAGAAGAGACCCAGTACTTC

V gene: TRBV5-1
clone size: .
D gene: TRBD1
J gene: TRBJ1-1
CDR3 protein: CASSSTTGSSEAFF
CDR3 DNA: TGCGCCAGCAGCTCAACGACAGGGTCATCTGAAGCTTTCTTT

V gene: TRBV5-1
clone size: .
D gene: TRBD2
J gene: TRBJ2-7
CDR3 protein: CASSVSGGPSYEQYF
CDR3 DNA: TGCGCCAGCAGCGTATCGGGAGGGCCCTCCTACGAGCAGTACTTC

V gene: TRBV6-5
clone size: .
D gene: .
J gene: TRBJ1-1
CDR3 protein: CASSRPGHQNTEAFF
CDR3 DNA: TGTGCCAGCAGCCGTCCGGGACACCAGAACACTGAAGCTTTCTTT

V gene: TRBV2
clone size: .
D gene: .
J gene: TRBJ2-7
CDR3 protein: CASSELRSEEQYF
CDR3 DNA: TGTGCCAGCAGTGAACTCAGGTCTGAGGAGCAGTACTTC

V gene: TRBV5-6
clone size: .
D gene: TRBD2
J gene: TRBJ2-1
CDR3 protein: CASSWYRGLAGYNEQFF
CDR3 DNA: TGTGCCAGCAGCTGGTACAGGGGACTAGCGGGGTACAATGAGCAGTTCTTC

V gene: TRBV11-2
clone size: many
D gene: .
J gene: TRBJ1-2
CDR3 protein: CASSLFADSLYGYTF
CDR3 DNA: TGTGCCAGCAGCTTATTCGCGGACAGTCTCTATGGCTACACCTTC

V gene: TRBV28
clone size: .
D gene: .
J gene: TRBJ1-2
CDR3 protein: CASSLTGTSNYGYTF
CDR3 DNA: TGTGCCAGCAGTTTGACCGGGACAAGTAACTATGGCTACACCTTC

V gene: TRBV25-1
clone size: few
D gene: .
J gene: TRBJ2-6
CDR3 protein: CASSGVGANVLTF
CDR3 DNA: TGTGCCAGCAGTGGGGTTGGGGCCAACGTCCTGACTTTC

V gene: TRBV11-2
clone size: .
D gene: .
J gene: TRBJ1-2
CDR3 protein: CASSLDRTNYGYTF
CDR3 DNA: TGTGCCAGCAGCTTAGACCGGACTAACTATGGCTACACCTTC

V gene: TRBV2
clone size: few
D gene: TRBD2
J gene: TRBJ2-3
CDR3 protein: CASSERAGGLTDTQYF
CDR3 DNA: TGTGCCAGCAGTGAACGGGCGGGAGGGTTGACAGATACGCAGTATTTT

V gene: TRBV7-3
clone size: .
D gene: .
J gene: TRBJ2-3
CDR3 protein: CASSRELTEDTQYF
CDR3 DNA: TGTGCCAGCAGTCGAGAACTTACAGAAGATACGCAGTATTTT

V gene: TRBV7-9
clone size: once
D gene: .
J gene: TRBJ1-2
CDR3 protein: CASSANVGPRLNGYTF
CDR3 DNA: TGTGCCAGCAGTGCTAATGTGGGACCCAGGCTGAATGGCTACACCTTC

V gene: TRBV7-9
clone size: .
D gene: .
J gene: TRBJ2-2
CDR3 protein: CASSLTGNTGELFF
CDR3 DNA: TGTGCCAGCAGCTTAACAGGGAACACCGGGGAGCTGTTTTTT

V gene: TRBV28
clone size: .
D gene: .
J gene: TRBJ2-1
CDR3 protein: CASSLYETSPEQFF
CDR3 DNA: TGTGCCAGCAGTTTATATGAGACTTCGCCCGAGCAGTTCTTC

V gene: TRBV5-1
clone size: .
D gene: .
J gene: TRBJ2-3
CDR3 protein: CASSLGGGTSTDTQYF
CDR3 DNA: TGCGCCAGCAGCTTGGGTGGCGGGACTAGCACAGATACGCAGTATTTT

V gene: TRBV2
clone size: .
D gene: .
J gene: TRBJ1-5
CDR3 protein: CASSEGRQGNQPQHF
CDR3 DNA: TGTGCCAGCAGTGAGGGGCGACAGGGCAATCAGCCCCAGCATTTT

V gene: TRBV18
clone size: .
D gene: TRBD2
J gene: TRBJ2-7
CDR3 protein: CASSPSSGSLSNEQYF
CDR3 DNA: TGTGCCAGCTCTCCATCTAGCGGGAGTTTATCCAACGAGCAGTACTTC

V gene: TRBV19
clone size: .
D gene: .
J gene: TRBJ1-5
CDR3 protein: CASRGIGQPQHF
CDR3 DNA: TGTGCCAGTAGAGGGATCGGTCAGCCCCAGCATTTT

V gene: TRBV2
clone size: .
D gene: .
J gene: TRBJ1-5
CDR3 protein: CASSVEQGLGQPQHF
CDR3 DNA: TGTGCCAGCAGTGTGGAGCAGGGGTTGGGTCAGCCCCAGCATTTT

V gene: TRBV21-1
clone size: .
D gene: .
J gene: TRBJ2-7
CDR3 protein: CASSTTVKEQYF
CDR3 DNA: TGTGCCAGCAGCACTACAGTTAAGGAGCAGTACTTC

V gene: TRBV29-1
clone size: once
D gene: .
J gene: TRBJ2-5
CDR3 protein: CSVGVWETQYF
CDR3 DNA: TGCAGCGTCGGAGTCTGGGAGACCCAGTACTTC

V gene: TRBV21-1
clone size: .
D gene: .
J gene: TRBJ1-4
CDR3 protein: CASRERSGQEKGFF
CDR3 DNA: TGTGCCAGCAGAGAGAGGTCCGGGCAGGAAAAGGGGTTTTTT

V gene: TRBV6-1
clone size: .
D gene: .
J gene: TRBJ2-5
CDR3 protein: CASSELAVQQETQYF
CDR3 DNA: TGTGCCAGCAGTGAACTGGCAGTTCAACAAGAGACCCAGTACTTC

V gene: TRBV5-6
clone size: .
D gene: .
J gene: TRBJ1-6
CDR3 protein: CASSLGHNSPLHF
CDR3 DNA: TGTGCCAGCAGCTTGGGTCATAATTCACCCCTCCACTTT

V gene: TRBV29-1
clone size: .
D gene: .
J gene: TRBJ2-1
CDR3 protein: CSVQVGEQFF
CDR3 DNA: TGCAGCGTCCAAGTTGGTGAGCAGTTCTTC

V gene: TRBV6-5
clone size: .
D gene: .
J gene: TRBJ2-1
CDR3 protein: CASSLPLRVHNEQFF
CDR3 DNA: TGTGCCAGCAGCCTACCACTTCGGGTCCACAATGAGCAGTTCTTC

V gene: TRBV27
clone size: .
D gene: TRBD2
J gene: TRBJ2-1
CDR3 protein: CASQKREGSREQFF
CDR3 DNA: TGTGCCAGCCAAAAGCGGGAGGGCTCCCGTGAGCAGTTCTTC

V gene: TRBV7-9
clone size: .
D gene: TRBD2
J gene: TRBJ2-7
CDR3 protein: CASSPYSGRQPEQYF
CDR3 DNA: TGTGCCAGCAGCCCCTATAGCGGGAGGCAACCCGAGCAGTACTTC

V gene: TRBV20-1
clone size: few
D gene: .
J gene: TRBJ2-5
CDR3 protein: CSAKGSPTQYF
CDR3 DNA: TGCAGTGCAAAGGGATCCCCTACCCAGTACTTC

V gene: TRBV5-1
clone size: .
D gene: TRBD1
J gene: TRBJ1-3
CDR3 protein: CASSFAGTGSSGNTIYF
CDR3 DNA: TGCGCCAGCAGCTTCGCCGGGACAGGGAGCTCTGGAAACACCATATATTTT

V gene: TRBV7-2
clone size: few
D gene: TRBD1
J gene: TRBJ1-5
CDR3 protein: CASSLGIGQGNQPQHF
CDR3 DNA: TGTGCCAGCAGCTTAGGTATAGGACAGGGCAATCAGCCCCAGCATTTT

V gene: TRBV5-6
clone size: .
D gene: .
J gene: TRBJ2-1
CDR3 protein: CASSLGPDGGQFF
CDR3 DNA: TGTGCCAGCAGCTTGGGACCCGACGGCGGGCAGTTCTTC

V gene: TRBV18
clone size: .
D gene: .
J gene: TRBJ2-3
CDR3 protein: CASYNNLAVWGTDTQYF
CDR3 DNA: TGTGCCAGCTACAACAACTTAGCGGTTTGGGGCACAGATACGCAGTATTTT

V gene: TRBV5-1
clone size: once
D gene: .
J gene: TRBJ2-2
CDR3 protein: CASSPRGIGELFF
CDR3 DNA: TGCGCCAGCAGCCCCCGGGGTATCGGGGAGCTGTTTTTT

V gene: TRBV4-3
clone size: .
D gene: TRBD2
J gene: TRBJ2-7
CDR3 protein: CASSQDTSAYYEQYF
CDR3 DNA: TGCGCCAGCAGCCAAGACACTAGCGCCTACTACGAGCAGTACTTC

V gene: TRBV6-5
clone size: .
D gene: .
J gene: TRBJ2-5
CDR3 protein: CASRTSPQETQYF
CDR3 DNA: TGTGCCAGCAGAACTAGCCCCCAAGAGACCCAGTACTTC

V gene: TRBV10-1
clone size: .
D gene: TRBD1
J gene: TRBJ1-5
CDR3 protein: CASSEPDPGQGNIQPQHF
CDR3 DNA: TGCGCCAGCAGTGAGCCTGATCCTGGACAGGGGAATATTCAGCCCCAGCATTTT

V gene: TRBV7-2
clone size: .
D gene: .
J gene: TRBJ2-1
CDR3 protein: CASSLAATNNEQFF
CDR3 DNA: TGTGCCAGCAGCTTAGCGGCTACTAACAATGAGCAGTTCTTC

V gene: TRBV11-2
clone size: .
D gene: .
J gene: TRBJ1-3
CDR3 protein: CASSLTGPGNTIYF
CDR3 DNA: TGTGCCAGCAGCCTGACAGGCCCGGGGAACACCATATATTTT

V gene: TRBV27
clone size: few
D gene: .
J gene: TRBJ2-3
CDR3 protein: CASSGLSTDTQYF
CDR3 DNA: TGTGCCAGCAGTGGACTCTCCACAGATACGCAGTATTTT

V gene: TRBV5-1
clone size: .
D gene: .
J gene: TRBJ2-1
CDR3 protein: CASSSSSNEQFF
CDR3 DNA: TGCGCCAGCAGCTCTTCCTCCAATGAGCAGTTCTTC

V gene: TRBV10-3
clone size: .
D gene: .
J gene: TRBJ2-7
CDR3 protein: CAISESGAYEQYF
CDR3 DNA: TGTGCCATCAGTGAGTCCGGGGCCTACGAGCAGTACTTC

V gene: TRBV29-1
clone size: .
D gene: TRBD1
J gene: TRBJ2-5
CDR3 protein: CSGGTGGQETQYF
CDR3 DNA: TGCAGCGGGGGGACAGGGGGCCAAGAGACCCAGTACTTC

V gene: TRBV11-2
clone size: .
D gene: .
J gene: TRBJ2-5
CDR3 protein: CAGSGGQETQYF
CDR3 DNA: TGTGCCGGATCAGGTGGGCAAGAGACCCAGTACTTC

V gene: TRBV19
clone size: .
D gene: .
J gene: TRBJ2-3
CDR3 protein: CASSIGESTDTQYF
CDR3 DNA: TGTGCCAGTAGTATAGGGGAGAGCACAGATACGCAGTATTTT

V gene: TRBV11-2
clone size: .
D gene: .
J gene: TRBJ1-3
CDR3 protein: CASSLLLTGSGNTIYF
CDR3 DNA: TGTGCCAGCAGCTTATTATTGACAGGCTCTGGAAACACCATATATTTT

V gene: TRBV7-9
clone size: .
D gene: TRBD1
J gene: TRBJ2-7
CDR3 protein: CASSPSGGRGRYEQYF
CDR3 DNA: TGTGCCAGCAGCCCATCAGGGGGCCGCGGCCGGTACGAGCAGTACTTC

V gene: TRBV19
clone size: .
D gene: TRBD1
J gene: TRBJ1-4
CDR3 protein: CASSPDRWTEKLFF
CDR3 DNA: TGTGCCAGTAGCCCGGACAGGTGGACGGAAAAACTGTTTTTT

V gene: TRBV30
clone size: .
D gene: TRBD2
J gene: TRBJ2-5
CDR3 protein: CAWSRLAGKETQYF
CDR3 DNA: TGTGCCTGGAGTAGACTAGCGGGAAAAGAGACCCAGTACTTC

V gene: TRBV21-1
clone size: once
D gene: .
J gene: TRBJ1-4
CDR3 protein: CASSARDRGEKLFF
CDR3 DNA: TGTGCCAGCAGCGCCCGGGACAGGGGTGAAAAACTGTTTTTT

V gene: TRBV19
clone size: few
D gene: .
J gene: TRBJ2-2
CDR3 protein: CASSPSLVTGELFF
CDR3 DNA: TGTGCCAGTAGTCCCAGTCTGGTCACCGGGGAGCTGTTTTTT

V gene: TRBV5-1
clone size: .
D gene: .
J gene: TRBJ2-7
CDR3 protein: CASSLDESIYEQYF
CDR3 DNA: TGCGCCAGCAGCTTGGATGAGAGTATCTACGAGCAGTACTTC

V gene: TRBV5-6
clone size: once
D gene: .
J gene: TRBJ2-1
CDR3 protein: CASSAIVYAAPNEQFF
CDR3 DNA: TGTGCCAGCAGCGCGATAGTCTACGCAGCCCCCAATGAGCAGTTCTTC

V gene: TRBV7-2
clone size: .
D gene: TRBD2
J gene: TRBJ2-1
CDR3 protein: CASSPRLAGSYNEQFF
CDR3 DNA: TGTGCCAGCAGCCCGCGCCTAGCGGGTAGCTACAATGAGCAGTTCTTC

V gene: TRBV19
clone size: .
D gene: TRBD1
J gene: TRBJ1-4
CDR3 protein: CASSMDVGTGDEKLFF
CDR3 DNA: TGTGCCAGTAGTATGGATGTGGGGACAGGAGATGAAAAACTGTTTTTT

V gene: TRBV6-1
clone size: .
D gene: .
J gene: TRBJ2-7
CDR3 protein: CASSPHIAETYEQYF
CDR3 DNA: TGTGCCAGCAGTCCTCACATAGCGGAGACCTACGAGCAGTACTTC